The clone carrying this TCR beta chain was seen only a few times. Its antigen remains unknown. This sample was included in a study of T-cell memory formation after mild COVID-19. Study summary: Clusters were largely donor specific. Study observations and caveats: Among clones peaking at day 37 in the second wave, SARS-CoV-2 specificity remained unconfirmed. Pre-infection memory carried some responding clones, suggesting that cross-reactive memory joined.

Barcoded TCR alpha and TCR beta cDNA libraries with UMIs came from 5'RACE using constant-segment primers. MiXCR, applied by TCRdb to the 5' RACE reads, yields one record per CDR3 protein. In the table there are roughly 480,000 distinct CDR3 sequences, about 23% of which are singletons. V was trimmed by 6 bases and J by 1 base, leaving 16 bases between them. The CDR3 sequence is 15 residues long. CDR1 MNHEY and CDR2 SVGAGI come from the germline V gene. The sequence was collected from an adult woman who had mild COVID-19 (a few samples of this study predate the infection). Cell type and time point are not known. The gene calls are TRBV6-5 and TRBJ2-7, with a weak D call TRBD1 (6 bases). Sequencing was carried out using PBMCs or a T cell subset sorted from them (not recorded which). CDR3 coding DNA: TGTGCCAGCAGCTCCTCAGGGGAGATTTCCTACGAGCAGTACTTC. Translation gives CASSSSGEISYEQYF.